This T cell receptor (beta chain) was identified during a study of siplizumab effects on memory and regulatory T cells. The germline gives CDR1 MDHEN, CDR2 SYDVKM. The CDR3 contains 13 residues. V lost 3 bases and J 5 bases, leaving 9 bases between the germline ends. Clones were sequenced by immunoSEQ multiplex PCR, and TCRdb holds only the in-frame ones, with some missing. The sample includes 100,000 or so clones, approximately 94% seen only once; the top ten take about 1.2%. The rearrangement links TRBV28 to TRBJ2-3; D perhaps matches TRBD2 (5 bases). The sample consisted of non-Treg CD4+ T cells sorted from blood. The clonotype was recovered from a human donor in good health. The CDR3 DNA is TGTGCCAGCAGTTTCCCAACTAGAGATACGCAGTATTTT. This translates into CASSFPTRDTQYF.